The following is a TCR beta chain sequence with its context. Source study methods: For nucleated cells, counts were estimated from reference gene primer amplification. Using immunoSEQ multiplex PCR, the repertoire was profiled, and TCRdb retains in-frame clones only, with some absent. V and J calls and clone size are given by that table; D and trimming were obtained from the DNA. The sample yields over 130,000 clones, approximately 90% seen once. This record belongs to a study of blood T cell repertoires in COVID-19. Across the whole study: The United States, Italy and Spain were the sources of the acute and convalescent COVID-19 samples. The cDNA or gDNA used as material had been derived from T cells, B-cell-depleted T cells, or PBMCs.

The length of the CDR3 is 16 residues. Per germline, CDR1 SGHRS and CDR2 YFSETQ. V shed 0 bases and J 1 base; nucleotides not matched to a gene: 4. The TCR sequence derives from a woman in her sixties with active or convalescent COVID-19. Sequenced: peripheral blood. This sequence joins TRBV5-1 and TRBJ2-3, with 8 positions matching TRBD2. The CDR3 spells CASSLVAGGGTDTQYF. The CDR3 DNA is TGCGCCAGCAGCTTGGTGGCGGGGGGCGGCACAGATACGCAGTATTTT.